These 22 T cell receptor beta chains came from one sample sequenced in a study of cytomegalovirus exposure and HLA in healthy donors. Primers included in the PCR were 60 Vbeta and 13 Jbeta primers. Sequencing was performed with immunoSEQ multiplex PCR; in TCRdb, only in-frame clones are kept and a portion is missing. The sample lists around 160,000 clones, more than 60% occurring once. Sequencing was done on a sample of PBMCs. The receptors shown here come from a male donor in good health and CMV-seronegative.

This clone has just a few counts. The chain is built from TRBV28 and TRBJ2-7, with TRBD2 matching over 16 bases. The trim removed 5 bases at V and 6 bases at J, leaving 13 bases unmatched. Germline lookup yields CDR1 MDHEN and CDR2 SYDVKM. The CDR3 spans 18 residues. For the CDR3, the DNA is TGTGCCAGCAGTCCCGTCCCGGGACTAGCGGGAGGGTTAGGCGAGCAGTACTTC. As protein: CASSPVPGLAGGLGEQYF.

The chain couples TRBV5-1 to TRBJ2-7; the D gene is possibly TRBD1 (6 bases). The germline CDR1 and CDR2 sequences are SGHRS and YFSETQ. Trimming shortened V by 4 bases and J by 3 bases, and 14 bases separated the two germline ends. This CDR3 has 14 residues. This CDR3 is CASSVPGQHYEQYF. CDR3 nucleotide sequence: TGCGCCAGCAGCGTACCGGGACAACACTACGAGCAGTACTTC.

A note on this clone: Other DNA sequences in this sample translate to the same CDR3. The CDR3 is CASSLSGSSYNEQFF. The CDR3 DNA reads TGCGCCAGCAGCCTTAGCGGGAGCTCCTACAATGAGCAGTTCTTC. The chain recombines TRBV5-1 with TRBJ2-1; 9 nucleotides align to TRBD2. CDR1 and CDR2 from the germline V gene are SGHRS and YFSETQ. The CDR3 sequence is 15 residues long. The V and J ends lost 4 bases and 0 bases, in that order; junction bases with no gene match: 2.

The count of this clone is one. The chain joins TRBV9 to TRBJ1-2; 8 positions match TRBD1. V lost 2 bases to trimming and J lost 4 bases; unmatched junction nucleotides: 7. The CDR3 totals 15 residues. Germline loops: CDR1 SGDLS, CDR2 YYNGEE. The CDR3 DNA reads TGTGCCAGCAGCGTTGGACAGGGTCAGGGCTATGGCTACACCTTC. Its protein product is CASSVGQGQGYGYTF.

The chain is built from TRBV11-3 and TRBJ2-7, with TRBD1 matching 8 bases. After removal of 1 base from V and 1 base from J, the junction contained 6 bases not matched to a gene. CDR1 and CDR2 (germline): SGHNT, YENEEA. CDR3 length: 16 amino acids. As DNA, the CDR3 is TGTGCCAGCAGCTTAGGAACGAGACAGGGGTCCTACGAGCAGTACTTC. It yields the protein CASSLGTRQGSYEQYF.

This clone was detected only once. This chain connects TRBV7-7 to TRBJ2-7, with D perhaps matching TRBD1 (5 bases). Trimming pared 5 bases from V and 3 bases from J, leaving 14 bases between. The length of the CDR3 is 14 residues. Germline V lookup: CDR1 SSHAT, CDR2 FNYEAQ (reference sequence). The CDR3 nucleotides read TGTGCCAGCAGCGAGGCCCAGGGCGGCTACGAGCAGTACTTC. Amino acid sequence: CASSEAQGGYEQYF.

This chain connects TRBV27 to TRBJ2-7, with 10 bases matching TRBD1. CDR1 MNHEY and CDR2 SMNVEV come from the germline V gene (reference sequence). The CDR3 covers 16 residues. The J segment lost 2 bases and the V segment lost 7 bases, leaving 11 bases of the junction unmatched. CDR3 sequence (DNA): TGTGCCAGCATTACAACCGGGACAGGGGTCGCCTACGAGCAGTACTTC. Its protein product is CASITTGTGVAYEQYF.

CDR3 bases: TGCGCCACCTCCGGGTCGGGGTATGGCTACACCTTC. Translated: CATSGSGYGYTF. This chain connects TRBV5-1 to TRBJ1-2, with D unresolved. The CDR3 runs to 12 residues. V gave up 9 bases and J gave up 5 bases, with 14 bases separating them. The germline V gene has CDR1 SGHRS and CDR2 YFSETQ.

J is TRBJ2-1 and V is TRBV29-1, with 9 bases lining up with TRBD2. The germline CDR1 and CDR2 sequences are SQVTM and ANQGSEA. This CDR3 spans 14 amino acids. The junction had 7 bases not matched to a gene; V was cut back by 6 bases and J by 4 bases. The DNA of the CDR3 is TGCAGCGTGTCCCCAGCGGGGGGATACAATGAGCAGTTCTTC. Amino acids: CSVSPAGGYNEQFF.

V usage is TRBV11-3 and J usage is TRBJ2-7, with D possibly matching TRBD2 (5 bases). V dropped 4 bases and J dropped 4 bases, with 5 bases sitting between them. Germline CDR1 SGHNT, CDR2 YENEEA. This CDR3 is built from 11 residues. The CDR3 DNA sequence: TGTGCCAGCAGCTCGGGGTACGAGCAGTACTTC. This translates into CASSSGYEQYF.

V usage is TRBV15 and J usage is TRBJ2-7, with D maybe TRBD1 (5 bases). Germline V CDR1 and CDR2: LNHNV, YYDKDF (reference sequence). Trimming cost V 3 bases and J 0 bases, with 6 bases left between them. The CDR3 extends over 13 amino acids. CDR3 in DNA: TGTGCCACCAGCAGGGACATCTCCTACGAGCAGTACTTC. The encoded protein is CATSRDISYEQYF.

The genes are TRBV15 and TRBJ2-3, with TRBD2 matching 7 bases. The germline CDR1 and CDR2 sequences are LNHNV and YYDKDF (reference sequence). The CDR3 is made up of 13 amino acids. Trimming took 9 bases from V and 0 from J; bases not matched to a gene: 3. The CDR3 loop is CATRGSSTDTQYF. Written as DNA, the CDR3 is TGTGCCACGCGGGGGAGCAGCACAGATACGCAGTATTTT.

The chain uses TRBV6-6 and TRBJ1-1, with 7 bases matching TRBD1. The CDR3 totals 13 residues. J was trimmed by 4 bases and V by 6 bases; bases with no gene match: 5. Germline CDR1 reads MNHNY; CDR2 reads SVGAGI (reference sequence). CDR3 sequence: CASSEGGGTEAFF. The CDR3 DNA is TGTGCCAGCAGCGAAGGGGGCGGCACTGAAGCTTTCTTT.

This chain connects TRBV29-1 to TRBJ1-1, with 7 nucleotides matching TRBD1. J gave up 4 bases and V 2 bases, and 10 bases lay outside the gene matches. The CDR3 covers 15 residues. The germline V gene has CDR1 SQVTM and CDR2 ANQGSEA. CDR3 protein: CSVENVGNRGTEAFF. CDR3 coding DNA: TGCAGCGTTGAAAATGTAGGTAACAGGGGCACTGAAGCTTTCTTT.

The chain joins TRBV5-5 to TRBJ2-7; D might be TRBD2 (5 bases). There are 15 residues in the CDR3. Trimming removed 1 base at V and 5 bases at J, with 16 bases between. Germline V gene sequence: CDR1 SGHKS, CDR2 YYEKEE (reference sequence). As DNA, the CDR3 is TGTGCCAGCAGCTTGCTACGAGGGAGCAACCACGAGCAGTACTTC. Translation gives CASSLLRGSNHEQYF. The variable domain in full, completed from reference TRBV5-5 and TRBJ2-7, reads DAGVTQSPTHLIKTRGQQVTLRCSPISGHKSVSWYQQVLGQGPQFIFQYYEKEERGRGNFPDRFSARQFPNYSSELNVNALLLGDSALYLCASSLLRGSNHEQYFGPGTRLTVT.

This chain uses TRBV19 with TRBJ1-1, with D perhaps matching TRBD1 (5 bases). Trimming took 5 bases from V and 4 from J, leaving 11 bases between them. The CDR3 runs 13 residues. Germline V gene lookup returns CDR1 LNHDA and CDR2 SQIVND (reference sequence). CDR3 DNA sequence: TGTGCCAGTAGTGTCGGGGGACCCACTGAAGCTTTCTTT. Translated: CASSVGGPTEAFF.

Only a few counts were recorded for this clone. This sequence joins TRBV5-1 and TRBJ2-7; 10 nucleotides align to TRBD2. V lost 2 bases, J lost 6 bases, and 8 bases stayed unmatched. Germline V gene data show CDR1 as SGHRS and CDR2 as YFSETQ. The CDR3 spans 15 residues. The CDR3 sequence is CASSFTSGTLSEQYF. DNA of the CDR3: TGCGCCAGCAGCTTCACTAGCGGGACCCTCTCCGAGCAGTACTTC. Variable domain in full (rest from reference TRBV5-1 and TRBJ2-7): KAGVTQTPRYLIKTRGQQVTLSCSPISGHRSVSWYQQTPGQGLQFLFEYFSETQRNKGNFPGRFSGRQFSNSRSEMNVSTLELGDSALYLCASSFTSGTLSEQYFGPGTRLTVT.

This chain links TRBV7-2 with TRBJ2-5, with 8 bases fitting TRBD1. V lost 5 bases to trimming and J lost 5 bases; unmatched junction nucleotides: 7. The CDR3 loop spans 14 amino acids. Germline CDR1 SGHTA, CDR2 FQGNSA. The CDR3 sequence is CASSPGQGSETQYF. The CDR3 nucleotides read TGTGCCAGCAGCCCAGGACAGGGATCGGAGACCCAGTACTTC.

This rearrangement joins TRBV9 to TRBJ2-3; TRBD2 is a possible D gene (5 bases). V was cut by 0 bases and J by 1 base, with 9 bases left in between. Germline CDR1 reads SGDLS; CDR2 reads YYNGEE. This CDR3 region has 15 residues. The CDR3 nucleotides read TGTGCCAGCAGCGTAGCGGGATATGGCACAGATACGCAGTATTTT. This encodes CASSVAGYGTDTQYF.

The chain is built from TRBV9 and TRBJ1-4; D unresolved. The germline V gene has CDR1 SGDLS and CDR2 YYNGEE. Trimming left V 0 bases short and J 8 bases short, with 17 bases between. This CDR3 spans 16 amino acids. The CDR3, as DNA: TGTGCCAGCAGCGTAGAATCGGCAGGAATAGGAGAAAAACTGTTTTTT. Translated: CASSVESAGIGEKLFF. Looking up the rest from reference TRBV9 and TRBJ1-4 gives the full variable domain: DSGVTQTPKHLITATGQRVTLRCSPRSGDLSVYWYQQSLDQGLQFLIQYYNGEERAKGNILERFSAQQFPDLHSELNLSSLELGDSALYFCASSVESAGIGEKLFFGSGTQLSVL.

This clone has a handful of counts. The genes are TRBV5-5 and TRBJ1-1, with TRBD1 as a possible D gene (6 bases). In germline, CDR1 is SGHKS, CDR2 YYEKEE (reference sequence). The CDR3 is made up of 14 amino acids. The V end was cut by 0 bases, the J end by 5 bases, with 11 bases between. The CDR3 DNA is TGTGCCAGCAGCTTGGTATACAGGGTTACTGAAGCTTTCTTT. It codes for CASSLVYRVTEAFF.

This clone came up once. The V gene is TRBV7-9, the J gene TRBJ2-3; TRBD1 might be the D (5 bases). Trimming cost V 2 bases and J 6 bases, with 9 bases left between them. The germline CDR1 and CDR2 sequences are SEHNR and FQNEAQ (reference sequence). The length of the CDR3 is 13 residues. This chain's CDR3 is CASSLFGADTQYF. The CDR3, as DNA: TGTGCCAGCAGCTTATTTGGGGCGGATACGCAGTATTTT.